This TCR beta chain came from a study of cytomegalovirus exposure and HLA in healthy donors. Deletions cut 2 bases from V and 4 bases from J, with 3 bases between. CDR3 length: 11 amino acids. In germline, CDR1 is SGHVS, CDR2 FQNEAQ. In its sample, this clone was seen a few times. The PCR contained 60 Vbeta and 13 Jbeta primers. Clones were sequenced by immunoSEQ multiplex PCR, and TCRdb holds only the in-frame ones, with some missing. This sample has fewer than 150,000 clones, with approximately 74% found just once. The source material was PBMCs. The chain is built from TRBV7-8 and TRBJ2-7; no firm D call. This clonotype was sampled from a woman aged 45-60 years in good health and CMV-seropositive. CDR3 residues: CASSLQYEQYF. In DNA form, the CDR3 reads TGTGCCAGCAGCTTACAATACGAGCAGTACTTC. Full variable domain (rest looked up from reference TRBV7-8 and TRBJ2-7): GAGVSQSPRYKVAKRGQDVALRCDPISGHVSLFWYQQALGQGPEFLTYFQNEAQLDKSGLPSDRFFAERPEGSVSTLKIQRTQQEDSAVYLCASSLQYEQYFGPGTRLTVT.